This T cell receptor beta chain was captured in a study of control samples from healthy donors and cancer patients. In germline, CDR1 is KGHSH, CDR2 LQKENI. The V and J ends lost 1 base and 3 bases, in that order; junction bases with no gene match: 4. The CDR3 is 15 amino acids. Some clones are missing from TCRdb's copy, which holds only in-frame ones; the method was immunoSEQ multiplex PCR. Among approximately 130,000 clones listed, around 87% were seen once. The source material was blood. This TCR derives from a young man in good health. V and J are TRBV18 and TRBJ1-1; 8 nucleotides line up with TRBD1. Here the CDR3 reads CASSPLPTGDTEAFF. CDR3 coding DNA: TGTGCCAGCTCACCACTACCGACAGGGGACACTGAAGCTTTCTTT.